This note documents a single T cell receptor (beta chain) sequence. This clone was picked up a small number of times. Its antigen target is currently unknown. No much larger clone exists at a distance of one base, and base qualities are not known. In total, 666 healthy bone marrow donors made up the cohort. Cohort members were all nominally healthy when sampled, although unrecorded immune exposures were likely present. The donor tested CMV seronegative, placing the donor among the 350 or so seronegative members of the cohort. A peripheral blood sample was provided by each donor, and peripheral blood mononuclear cells were used for TCR beta sequencing. Genomic DNA extraction from the blood cell samples was performed with the Qiagen DNeasy Blood Extraction Kit. This specimen comes from a study of cytomegalovirus exposure and HLA in healthy donors (dated by TCRdb to 2015 to 2018). As for the study more broadly: According to an earlier analysis of a few hundred of the donors, 200 million or so T cells yielded 100 million or so unique TCR beta sequences and roughly 280 Gb of sequence data. About 280 gigabases of sequencing data and around 90 million unique TCR sequences made up an early release that covered roughly 670 HLA-typed donors. Of the 398 genotyped donors, 80% to 90% were placed in the genetic ancestry cluster associated with self-reported Caucasian donors. The study aimed to test whether cataloging public T cell receptors could reveal signatures of past pathogen exposure. The study used immunosequencing to profile the T cell repertoires of approximately 650 subjects and linked those repertoires to cytomegalovirus serostatus. Besides the first cohort of approximately 670 subjects, a separate validation cohort made up of 120 or so different subjects was used. To predict cytomegalovirus infection status, the study brought together high-throughput TCR immunosequencing, statistical association of individual TCRs with disease status, and machine learning. A later analysis re-analyzed previously published TCR beta repertoires from hundreds of donors and added high-resolution HLA genotyping to study TCR occurrence patterns. In the later analysis, no new phenotypic data were used to find candidate immune exposures; instead, reliance was placed on TCR beta sequences and their occurrence across donors. An earlier analysis of 500 to 650 of the donors applied high-throughput TCR beta sequencing to assess whether each TCR beta V gene segment acted as functional or pseudogenic. Donor age, sex, ethnicity and CMV serostatus were compiled alongside the repertoire data. Genome-wide SNP genotypes for about three fifths of the roughly 670 donors were used in a later genetic analysis, which treated that subset as a discovery cohort. All discovery cohort repertoires had been generated on a single sequencing platform. Both class I and class II loci were covered by HLA typing, at four-digit resolution. The number of typed donors differed by locus: roughly 629-640 for A, B, C, DRB1 and DQB1; some 500 for DQA1; 600 to 610 for DPA1; and approximately 450 for DPB1. About five DR-DQ haplotypes were treated as single units for association and clustering because of strong linkage in the cohort. Among roughly 400 genotyped donors of the cohort, an average of around 250,000 unique TCR beta nucleotide sequences was sequenced per donor, of which about 19% were non-productive. Broad study findings and their caveats: Some IMGT-functional V segments, including TRBV6-2 and TRBV6-3, could not be distinguished by the 87-base-pair reads and were therefore excluded. A later analysis found that HLA-associated TCR beta chains were more clonally expanded and had lower generation probabilities than equally common non-associated chains. Strong co-occurrence of HLA alleles, especially DR and DQ, made assigning TCR associations to individual alleles difficult. Several of the top co-occurrence clusters appeared to be linked to parvovirus B19, influenza, CMV and Epstein-Barr virus, according to a later analysis. Presence/absence analyses assumed roughly uniform sequencing depth across donors, an assumption that may not hold. Correlated functional status among segregating V segments might reflect linkage disequilibrium, but an unknown experimental factor could not be ruled out. In a later analysis, most CMV-associated TCR beta chains were found to appear HLA-restricted, with HLA associations seemingly driven largely by CMV exposure. Across donors, most TCR sequences were observed very rarely, whereas some public TCRs were present in many individuals. In an earlier analysis of some 550 of the donors, most TCR beta V segments were observed in productive rearrangements about 90% or about 30% of the time, broadly matching IMGT annotations. Because HLA typing was unavailable for some donors at each locus, only the typed subset was used in association tests. According to the authors, the approach could potentially be generalized to other disease states and immunological phenotypes. For the cohort, immune exposure information was limited to CMV serostatus. A group of highly shared sequence variants was considered likely to be a technical artifact of the sequencing pipeline. In a later analysis, the rate of TCR association differed among HLA loci, with DRB1 alleles having the most associated TCRs and HLA-C alleles having the fewest. In this cohort, only TCR beta chains were sequenced, and detectable features were limited by the absence of alpha or paired-chain data. Specific HLA alleles were associated with 15,000 to 20,000 TCR beta sequences at a false discovery rate of 0.05 in a later analysis. Because counts were too low, some 17 rarely observed V segments, including chromosome 9 orphons, were excluded from the earlier analysis of roughly 580 of the donors. Cytomegalovirus status was reported to be diagnosed by the classifier with high specificity and sensitivity in both the original and validation cohorts. A further reported finding was that TCR beta sequences accurately predicted the HLA-A and HLA-B alleles for most subjects in the first cohort. According to a later genetic analysis, donors in an Asian-associated ancestry cluster had fewer N-insertions in productive TCRs than the roughly 670-donor mean. An association between a missense DCLRE1C variant and V-gene and J-gene trimming of TCR beta chains was found in a later genetic analysis and replicated in an independent cohort. The study listed approximately 160 TCR beta chains as associated with cytomegalovirus. In vitro tests confirmed that a few of the cytomegalovirus-associated TCR beta chains recognize cytomegalovirus antigens.

Including cysteine and phenylalanine, the CDR3 has 16 amino acids. Only CDR3 DNA remains: 48 bases, in frame from the first base. V is cut back by 4 bases and J by 0 bases, with 7 bases in the junction unmatched. Looking up the germline V gene yields CDR1 MNHEY and CDR2 SVGAGI. The library relied on the immunoSEQ multiplex PCR assay. For the multiplex PCR, a mixture combining 60 forward primers for TCR Vbeta segments and 13 reverse primers for TCR Jbeta segments was used. Amplification of the CDR3 region of rearranged TCR beta genes was performed with a multiplex PCR assay on genomic DNA. The amplified TCR beta libraries were sequenced on the Illumina HiSeq System as 87-base-pair reads. In the source study's methods: Across the 666 repertoires, a later analysis counted about 81 million unique TCR beta chains, some 11 million of which were shared by at least two donors. Raw reads were error-corrected and collapsed into unique sequences by a nearest-neighbor algorithm in which closely related sequences were merged to remove PCR and sequencing errors. V, D and J gene segments were assigned by aligning CDR3 sequences to IMGT reference sequences. For a sequence to be retained, a match of at least six nucleotides to both a V gene segment and a J gene segment was required. Rearrangements were classified as productive when the CDR3 lacked stop codons and remained in frame with V and J, and all other rearrangements were classified as non-productive. CDR3 was defined according to IMGT convention as the region running from the second conserved V-encoded cysteine to the conserved J-encoded phenylalanine. The earlier analysis of 587 of the donors excluded sequences that lacked an unambiguous match to a single V gene segment. In an earlier analysis of a few hundred of the donors, V segments were called functional above 56.7% productive rearrangements and were called segregating when the between-donor standard deviation exceeded 5%. A statistical classification framework was built to diagnose cytomegalovirus status from the catalog of TCR beta chain sequences. V and J gene assignment, in a later analysis, came from comparing TCR nucleotide sequences with IMGT/GENE-DB human TR gene sequences. A later analysis assigned CDR3 sequences and most-parsimonious VDJ recombination scenarios with the TCRdist pipeline. A later analysis defined each TCR beta chain by its CDR3 amino acid sequence plus V-gene family, and excluded reads lacking a unique V-gene family. A later analysis removed nearly 600 highly shared, low-generation-probability nucleotide sequences to deal with suspected cross-contamination and a sequencing artifact. In a later analysis, a clonal expansion index for each public chain was calculated from normalized within-repertoire ranks of inferred template counts. In a later analysis, generation probabilities were computed with a VDJ recombination model fitted to out-of-frame rearrangements, and the resulting probabilities were checked against IGoR. In a later analysis, hypergeometric tests were used to score TCR-TCR, TCR-HLA and TCR-CMV co-occurrence, with a repertoire-size bias correction applied to TCR pairs. False discovery rates were estimated in a later analysis by permuting HLA or CMV assignments 20 times. A later analysis grouped co-occurring TCRs with DBSCAN, adding TCRdist sequence similarity when clustering within HLA-allele-positive subsets. For co-occurrence clustering, repertoires with fewer than 30,000 or more than 120,000 public chains were excluded, along with 5 or 6 repertoires with anomalous nucleotide sharing. The table was pulled from immuneACCESS by TCRdb, which kept in-frame rearrangements only. Such tables lose some clones; where checked, under half of the loss comes from unresolved V genes, and the rest has no known cause. V, J and clone size are those of that table, while D and trimming were read from the DNA. The sample profile shows about 77,000 clones; 78% of them were found once. Under 4% of the sample goes to the ten largest clones.

The rearrangement combines TRBV6-5 with TRBJ1-1, and 8 junctional nucleotides match TRBD1. What was sequenced was PBMCs. The TCR was taken from a man aged 40-55 years in good health and CMV-seronegative. The CDR3 protein sequence reads: CASSLTGAPMNTEAFF. The nucleotide sequence reads TGTGCCAGCAGTTTGACAGGGGCCCCCATGAACACTGAAGCTTTCTTT.